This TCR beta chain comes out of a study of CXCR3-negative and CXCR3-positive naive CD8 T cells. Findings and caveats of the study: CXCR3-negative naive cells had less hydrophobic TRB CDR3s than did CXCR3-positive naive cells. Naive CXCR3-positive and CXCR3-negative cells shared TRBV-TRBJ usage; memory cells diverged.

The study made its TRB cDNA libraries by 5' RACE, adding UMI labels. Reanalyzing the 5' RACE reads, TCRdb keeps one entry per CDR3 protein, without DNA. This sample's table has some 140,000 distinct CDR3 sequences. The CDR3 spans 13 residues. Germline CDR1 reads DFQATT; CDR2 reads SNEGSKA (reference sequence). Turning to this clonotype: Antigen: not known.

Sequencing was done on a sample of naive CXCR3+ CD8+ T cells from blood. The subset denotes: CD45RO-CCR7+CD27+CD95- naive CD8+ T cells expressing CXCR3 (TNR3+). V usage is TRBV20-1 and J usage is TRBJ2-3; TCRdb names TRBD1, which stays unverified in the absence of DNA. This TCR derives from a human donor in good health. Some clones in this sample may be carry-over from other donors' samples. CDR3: CSASGRNTDTQYF.